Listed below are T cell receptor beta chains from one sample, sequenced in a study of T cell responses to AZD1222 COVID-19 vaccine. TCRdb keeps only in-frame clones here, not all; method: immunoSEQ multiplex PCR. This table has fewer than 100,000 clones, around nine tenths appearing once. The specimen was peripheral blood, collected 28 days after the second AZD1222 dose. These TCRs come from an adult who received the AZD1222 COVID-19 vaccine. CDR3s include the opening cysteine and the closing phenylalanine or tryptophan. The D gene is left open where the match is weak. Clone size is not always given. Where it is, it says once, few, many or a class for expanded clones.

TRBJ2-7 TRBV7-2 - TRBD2 CASSLKRGPFYEQYF TGTGCCAGCAGCCTCAAGCGGGGGCCTTTCTACGAGCAGTACTTC
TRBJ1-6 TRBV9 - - CASSASNSPLHF TGTGCCAGCAGCGCTTCGAATTCACCCCTCCACTTT
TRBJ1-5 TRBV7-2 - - CASSLGRTNQPQHF TGTGCCAGCAGCTTAGGCAGGACAAATCAGCCCCAGCATTTT
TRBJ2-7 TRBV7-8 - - CASSLVESGYEQYF TGTGCCAGCAGCTTAGTCGAGTCGGGCTACGAGCAGTACTTC
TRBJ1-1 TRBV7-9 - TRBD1 CASSPGTVIEAFF TGTGCCAGCAGCCCCGGGACAGTAATCGAAGCTTTCTTT
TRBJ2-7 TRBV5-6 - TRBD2 CASSSDGRVASYEQYF TGTGCCAGCAGCTCGGACGGGAGGGTCGCCTCCTACGAGCAGTACTTC
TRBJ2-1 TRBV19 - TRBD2 CASSPRLAGGPGEQFF TGTGCCAGTAGTCCCCGACTAGCGGGGGGCCCAGGGGAGCAGTTCTTC
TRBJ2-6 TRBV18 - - CASSPVRGSSGANVLTF TGTGCCAGCTCACCGGTTAGGGGAAGCTCTGGGGCCAACGTCCTGACTTTC
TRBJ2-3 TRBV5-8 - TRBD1 CASSPGTGWGTATQYF TGTGCCAGCAGCCCCGGGACAGGGTGGGGCACAGCTACGCAGTATTTT
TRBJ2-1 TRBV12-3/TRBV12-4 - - CATRRAEFEQFF TGTGCCACTCGGCGAGCGGAGTTTGAGCAGTTCTTC
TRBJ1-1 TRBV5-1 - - CASGRGAEAFF TGCGCCAGCGGCAGAGGCGCTGAAGCTTTCTTT
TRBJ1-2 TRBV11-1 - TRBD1 CASSLVQGADGYTF TGTGCCAGCAGCTTAGTCCAGGGGGCGGATGGCTACACCTTC
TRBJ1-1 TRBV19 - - CASSRGMGSSNTEAFF TGTGCCAGTAGTCGGGGTATGGGATCGTCGAACACTGAAGCTTTCTTT
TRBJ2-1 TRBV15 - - CASSGRGVTYNEQFF TGTGCCTCGAGCGGTCGAGGCGTGACCTACAATGAGCAGTTCTTC
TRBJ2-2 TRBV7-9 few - CASSQDGPRGTGELFF TGTGCCAGCAGCCAGGACGGACCCCGGGGGACCGGGGAGCTGTTTTTT
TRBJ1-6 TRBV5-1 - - CASSLGQTYNSPLHF TGCGCCAGCAGTCTAGGACAGACCTATAATTCACCCCTCCACTTT
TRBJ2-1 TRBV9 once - CASSVTGSSYNEQFF TGTGCCAGCAGCGTCACAGGGAGCTCCTACAATGAGCAGTTCTTC
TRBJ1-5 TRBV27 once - CASSLQWGAYQPQHF TGTGCCAGCAGTTTACAGTGGGGGGCCTATCAGCCCCAGCATTTT
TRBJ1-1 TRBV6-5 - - CASRYFSGTEAFF TGTGCCAGCAGGTACTTTTCGGGCACTGAAGCTTTCTTT
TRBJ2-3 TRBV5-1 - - CASSLVAGTTDTQYF TGCGCCAGCAGCTTGGTCGCAGGAACCACAGATACGCAGTATTTT
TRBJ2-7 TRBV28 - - CASSPPARGPSSYEQYF TGTGCCAGCAGTCCACCAGCCCGGGGGCCCTCCTCCTACGAGCAGTACTTC
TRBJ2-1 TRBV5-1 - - CASSRDIIDPSYNEQFF TGCGCCAGCAGCAGGGACATAATAGACCCCTCCTACAATGAGCAGTTCTTC
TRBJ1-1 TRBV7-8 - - CASSQSRAGNTEAFF TGTGCCAGCAGCCAAAGCAGAGCGGGGAACACTGAAGCTTTCTTT
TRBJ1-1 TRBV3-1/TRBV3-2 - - CASRLGAEETEAFF TGTGCCAGCAGGCTAGGGGCGGAGGAAACTGAAGCTTTCTTT
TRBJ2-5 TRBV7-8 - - CASSQRRETQYF TGTGCCAGCAGCCAAAGACGTGAGACCCAGTACTTC
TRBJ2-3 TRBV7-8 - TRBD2 CASRTRPATSGDPGITQYF TGTGCCAGCAGAACCAGACCGGCTACCAGCGGGGATCCAGGAATTACGCAGTATTTT
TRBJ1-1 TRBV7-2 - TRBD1 CASSLNQGGTEAFF TGTGCCAGCAGCTTAAATCAGGGGGGGACTGAAGCTTTCTTT
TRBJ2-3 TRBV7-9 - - CASSPPGADTQYF TGTGCCAGCAGCCCACCCGGTGCAGATACGCAGTATTTT
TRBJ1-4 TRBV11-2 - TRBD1 CASSLGQGEKLFF TGTGCCAGCAGCTTAGGACAGGGTGAAAAACTGTTTTTT
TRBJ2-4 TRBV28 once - CATRIQGNIQYF TGTGCCACCCGAATCCAGGGAAACATTCAGTACTTC
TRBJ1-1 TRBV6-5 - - CASSYRAGEAFF TGTGCCAGCAGTTACCGGGCAGGTGAAGCTTTCTTT
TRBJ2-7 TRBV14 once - CASSQVTTYEQYF TGTGCCAGCAGCCAGGTGACAACCTACGAGCAGTACTTC
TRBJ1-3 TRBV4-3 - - CASSYLHPSGNTIYF TGCGCCAGCAGCTACTTACACCCCTCTGGAAACACCATATATTTT
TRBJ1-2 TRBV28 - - CASSPSDTYNYGYTF TGTGCCAGCAGCCCTTCGGACACTTATAACTATGGCTACACCTTC
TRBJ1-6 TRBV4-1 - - CASSQRAPQSSYNSPLHF TGCGCCAGCAGCCAGAGGGCACCCCAGAGCTCCTATAATTCACCCCTCCACTTT
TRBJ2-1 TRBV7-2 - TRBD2 CASSHSGGFNNEQFF TGTGCCAGCAGCCATAGCGGGGGTTTCAACAATGAGCAGTTCTTC
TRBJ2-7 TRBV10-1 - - CASSEPGVLDEQYF TGCGCCAGCAGTGAACCAGGGGTCCTGGACGAGCAGTACTTC
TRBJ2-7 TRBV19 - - CASSKGQKVYEQYF TGTGCCAGTAGTAAAGGACAGAAGGTCTACGAGCAGTACTTC
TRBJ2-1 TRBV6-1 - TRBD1 CASSDTGTGLNEQFF TGTGCCAGCAGTGATACCGGGACAGGGCTCAATGAGCAGTTCTTC
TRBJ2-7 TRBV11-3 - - CASSSPGTSIASIYEQYF TGTGCCAGCAGCTCACCGGGGACATCGATCGCGTCTATCTACGAGCAGTACTTC
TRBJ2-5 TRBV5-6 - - CASSWGWGNWKTQYF TGTGCCAGCAGCTGGGGTTGGGGGAACTGGAAGACCCAGTACTTC